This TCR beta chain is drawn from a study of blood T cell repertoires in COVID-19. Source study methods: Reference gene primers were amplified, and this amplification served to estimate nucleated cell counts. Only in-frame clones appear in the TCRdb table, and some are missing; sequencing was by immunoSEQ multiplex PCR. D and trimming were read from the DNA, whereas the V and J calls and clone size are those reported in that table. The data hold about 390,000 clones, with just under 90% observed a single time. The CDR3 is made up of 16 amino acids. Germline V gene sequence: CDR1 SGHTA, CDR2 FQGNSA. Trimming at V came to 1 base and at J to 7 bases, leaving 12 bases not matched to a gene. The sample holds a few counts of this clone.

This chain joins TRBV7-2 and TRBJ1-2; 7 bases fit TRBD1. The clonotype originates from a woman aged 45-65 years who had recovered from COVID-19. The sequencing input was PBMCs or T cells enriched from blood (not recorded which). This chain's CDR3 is CASSLDRQGLSRGYTF. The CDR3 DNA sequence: TGTGCCAGCAGCTTAGACCGACAGGGTCTTTCCCGTGGCTACACCTTC. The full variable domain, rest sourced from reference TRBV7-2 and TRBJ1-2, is GAGVSQSPSNKVTEKGKDVELRCDPISGHTALYWYRQSLGQGLEFLIYFQGNSAPDKSGLPSDRFSAERTGGSVSTLTIQRTQQEDSAVYLCASSLDRQGLSRGYTFGSGTRLTVV.